This record concerns one T cell receptor (beta chain) sequence. Profiled with immunoSEQ multiplex PCR; TCRdb holds only in-frame clones, not every one. The table lists 200,000 to 250,000 clones, 82% of them singletons. The data originate from a study of blood T cell repertoires in COVID-19. Study-level information: Acute and convalescent COVID-19 samples came from the United States, Italy and Spain. PBMCs, B-cell-depleted T cells, or T cells provided the cDNA or gDNA that made up the material.

Germline V gene lookup returns CDR1 SQVTM and CDR2 ANQGSEA. The CDR3 totals 13 residues. Trimming pared 3 bases from V and 0 bases from J, leaving 8 bases between. The clonotype comes from a woman of 80 years or more with acute or convalescent COVID-19. The sample was peripheral blood. This chain uses TRBV29-1 with TRBJ1-1; D is unresolved. The CDR3 loop is CSVESVMNTEAFF. CDR3 coding DNA: TGCAGCGTTGAGTCGGTAATGAACACTGAAGCTTTCTTT.